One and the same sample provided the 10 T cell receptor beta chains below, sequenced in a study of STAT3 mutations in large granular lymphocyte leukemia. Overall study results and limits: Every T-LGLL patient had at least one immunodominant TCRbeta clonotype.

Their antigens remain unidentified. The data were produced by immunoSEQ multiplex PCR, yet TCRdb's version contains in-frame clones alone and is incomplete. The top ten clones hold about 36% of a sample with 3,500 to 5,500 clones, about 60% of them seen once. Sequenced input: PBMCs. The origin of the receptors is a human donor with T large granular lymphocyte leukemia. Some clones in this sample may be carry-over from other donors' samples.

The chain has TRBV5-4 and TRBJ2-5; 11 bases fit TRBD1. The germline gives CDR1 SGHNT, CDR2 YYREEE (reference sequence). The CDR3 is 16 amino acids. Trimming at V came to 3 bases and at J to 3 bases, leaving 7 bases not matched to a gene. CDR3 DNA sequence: TGTGCCAGCAGCTACGCCCGGGACAGGGGGGAAGAGACCCAGTACTTC. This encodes CASSYARDRGEETQYF.

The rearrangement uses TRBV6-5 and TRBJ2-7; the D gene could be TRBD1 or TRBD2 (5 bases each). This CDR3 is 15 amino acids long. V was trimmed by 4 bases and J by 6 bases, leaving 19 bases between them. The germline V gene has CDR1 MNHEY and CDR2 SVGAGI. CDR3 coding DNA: TGTGCCAGCAGTTCCGGGACCGCCCCCTTAGGCGAGCAGTACTTC. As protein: CASSSGTAPLGEQYF.

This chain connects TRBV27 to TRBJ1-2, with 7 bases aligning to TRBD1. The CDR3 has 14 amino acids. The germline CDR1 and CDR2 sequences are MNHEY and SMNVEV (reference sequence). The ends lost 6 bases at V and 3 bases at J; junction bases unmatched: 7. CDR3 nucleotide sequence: TGTGCCAGCAGAGGGACAGAGGGCCACTATGGCTACACCTTC. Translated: CASRGTEGHYGYTF.

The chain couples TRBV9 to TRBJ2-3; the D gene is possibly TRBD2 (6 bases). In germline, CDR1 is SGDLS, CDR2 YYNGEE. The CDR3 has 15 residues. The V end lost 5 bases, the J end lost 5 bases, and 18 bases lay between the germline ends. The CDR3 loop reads CASSSPSAGEDTQYF. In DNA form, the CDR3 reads TGTGCCAGCAGTTCGCCTAGCGCGGGCGAAGATACGCAGTATTTT.

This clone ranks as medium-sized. CDR3 in DNA: TGTGCCAGCAGTTACTCGGGGGGATACTCTGGAAACACCATATATTTT. This encodes CASSYSGGYSGNTIYF. The rearrangement uses TRBV6-6 and TRBJ1-3; weak D call: TRBD1 (5 bases). Germline lookup yields CDR1 MNHNY and CDR2 SVGAGI (reference sequence). V lost 0 bases to trimming and J lost 0 bases, with 9 bases between them. This CDR3 is 16 amino acids long.

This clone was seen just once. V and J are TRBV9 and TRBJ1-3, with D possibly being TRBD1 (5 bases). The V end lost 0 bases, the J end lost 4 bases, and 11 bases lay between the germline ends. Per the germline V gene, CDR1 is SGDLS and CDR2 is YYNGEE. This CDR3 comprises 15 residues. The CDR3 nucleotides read TGTGCCAGCAGCGTAGGACAGCTTCAAGGAAACACCATATATTTT. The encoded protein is CASSVGQLQGNTIYF. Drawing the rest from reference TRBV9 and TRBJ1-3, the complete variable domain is DSGVTQTPKHLITATGQRVTLRCSPRSGDLSVYWYQQSLDQGLQFLIQYYNGEERAKGNILERFSAQQFPDLHSELNLSSLELGDSALYFCASSVGQLQGNTIYFGEGSWLTVV.

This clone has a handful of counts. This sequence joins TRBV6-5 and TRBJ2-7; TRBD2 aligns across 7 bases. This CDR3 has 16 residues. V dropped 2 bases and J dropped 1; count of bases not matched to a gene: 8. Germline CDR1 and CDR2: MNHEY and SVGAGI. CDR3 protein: CASSYRRAGESYEQYF. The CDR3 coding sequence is TGTGCCAGCAGTTACCGTCGGGCGGGAGAATCCTACGAGCAGTACTTC.

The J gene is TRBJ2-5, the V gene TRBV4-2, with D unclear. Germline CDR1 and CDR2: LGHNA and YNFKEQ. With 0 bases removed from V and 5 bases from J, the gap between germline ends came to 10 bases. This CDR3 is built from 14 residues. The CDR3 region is CASSQDAEEETQYF. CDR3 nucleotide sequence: TGTGCCAGCAGCCAAGATGCCGAGGAGGAGACCCAGTACTTC.

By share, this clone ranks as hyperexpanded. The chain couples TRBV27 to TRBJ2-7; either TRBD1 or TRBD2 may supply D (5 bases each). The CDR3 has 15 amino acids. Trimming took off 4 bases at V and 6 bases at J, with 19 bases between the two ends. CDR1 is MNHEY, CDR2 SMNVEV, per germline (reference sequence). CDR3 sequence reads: CASSSGTAPLGEQYF. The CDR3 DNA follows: TGTGCCAGCAGTTCCGGGACCGCCCCCTTAGGCGAGCAGTACTTC.

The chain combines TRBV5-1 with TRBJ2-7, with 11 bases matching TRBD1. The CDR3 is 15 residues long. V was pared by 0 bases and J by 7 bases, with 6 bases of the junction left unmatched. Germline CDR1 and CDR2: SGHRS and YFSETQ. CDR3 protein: CASSLDGTGGYEQYF. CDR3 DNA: TGCGCCAGCAGCTTGGATGGGACAGGGGGTTATGAGCAGTACTTC.